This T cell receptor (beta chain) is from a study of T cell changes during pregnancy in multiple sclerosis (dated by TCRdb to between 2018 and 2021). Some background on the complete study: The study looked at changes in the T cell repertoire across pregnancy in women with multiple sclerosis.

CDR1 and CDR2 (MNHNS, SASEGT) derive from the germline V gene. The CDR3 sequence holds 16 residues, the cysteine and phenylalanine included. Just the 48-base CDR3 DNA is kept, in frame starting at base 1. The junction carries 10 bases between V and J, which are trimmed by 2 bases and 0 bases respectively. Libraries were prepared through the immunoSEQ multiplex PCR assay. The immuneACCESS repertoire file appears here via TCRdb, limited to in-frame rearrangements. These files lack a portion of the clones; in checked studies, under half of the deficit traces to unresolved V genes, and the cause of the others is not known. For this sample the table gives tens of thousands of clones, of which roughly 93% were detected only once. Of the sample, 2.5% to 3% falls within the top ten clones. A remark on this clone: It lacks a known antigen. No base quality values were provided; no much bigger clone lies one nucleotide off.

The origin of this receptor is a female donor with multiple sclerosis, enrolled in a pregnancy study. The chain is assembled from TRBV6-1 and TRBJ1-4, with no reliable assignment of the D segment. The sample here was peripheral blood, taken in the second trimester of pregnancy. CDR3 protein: CASSEQIQSTNEKLFF. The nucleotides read TGTGCCAGCAGTGAACAAATTCAATCAACTAATGAAAAACTGTTTTTT.